This passage covers 21 T cell receptor beta chains from one sample sequenced in a study of blood T cell repertoires in COVID-19. Repertoires were generated with immunoSEQ multiplex PCR, while TCRdb's copy carries only in-frame clones and drops some. This sample yields a few hundred thousand clones, of which almost 90% are seen a single time; over 1.3% belongs to the top ten. Sequencing used peripheral blood. The receptors shown here come from a man of 80 years or more with acute or convalescent COVID-19.

The chain employs TRBV2 and TRBJ1-5; TRBD1 matches 11 bases. The CDR3 contains 15 residues. Trimming at V came to 4 bases and at J to 5 bases, leaving 4 bases not matched to a gene. Germline loops: CDR1 SNHLY, CDR2 FYNNEI. CDR3 protein: CASSVRDRGYQPQHF. DNA for the CDR3: TGTGCCAGCAGTGTCCGGGACAGGGGGTATCAGCCCCAGCATTTT.

The rearrangement uses TRBV29-1 and TRBJ2-7; 8 nucleotides match TRBD1. The CDR3 runs to 13 residues. V shed 4 bases and J 5 bases; nucleotides not matched to a gene: 7. Germline loops: CDR1 SQVTM, CDR2 ANQGSEA. The CDR3 bases are TGCAGCGTTGGGCCGACAGGGGCAGACGAGCAGTACTTC. Amino acid sequence: CSVGPTGADEQYF.

V is TRBV5-1 and J is TRBJ2-7, with D perhaps TRBD2 (5 bases). The V and J ends lost 0 bases and 2 bases respectively, with 12 bases between them. Germline V gives CDR1 SGHRS, CDR2 YFSETQ. The length of the CDR3 is 15 residues. This CDR3 reads CASSLEGVPPYEQYF. The CDR3 DNA sequence: TGCGCCAGCAGCTTGGAGGGAGTTCCTCCCTACGAGCAGTACTTC.

A word on this clone: Other nucleotide sequences from this sample produce the same CDR3. V is TRBV2 and J is TRBJ1-4; possibly TRBD1 for D (6 bases). The CDR3 covers 14 residues. The germline gives CDR1 SNHLY, CDR2 FYNNEI. V lost 6 bases, J lost 4 bases, and 12 bases lay in between. CDR3 in DNA: TGTGCCAGCAGCTCGGACAGATTTAATGAAAAACTGTTTTTT. It translates to CASSSDRFNEKLFF.

The chain is built from TRBV25-1 and TRBJ1-2, with 8 bases fitting TRBD1. This CDR3 has 14 residues. Losses at the gene ends were 5 bases for V and 4 bases for J; bases not matched to a gene: 6. Looked up from germline, CDR1 is MGHDK and CDR2 is SYGVNS. CDR3 sequence: CASSPGGAIYGYTF. DNA of the CDR3: TGTGCCAGCAGTCCAGGGGGCGCGATCTATGGCTACACCTTC.

The V gene is TRBV7-9, the J gene TRBJ1-4, with D perhaps TRBD1 (5 bases). The CDR3 contains 17 residues. V was trimmed by 6 bases and J by 2 bases, leaving 19 bases between them. Germline-derived CDR1 and CDR2 are SEHNR and FQNEAQ (reference sequence). The CDR3 DNA reads TGTGCCAGCAGTTCACGGGGGGTCCGGGGGACTAATGAAAAACTGTTTTTT. Protein sequence: CASSSRGVRGTNEKLFF.

This clone was counted a few times. J is TRBJ1-2 and V is TRBV5-6; no firm D call. Trimming stripped 6 bases from V and 5 bases from J, with 20 bases between. The CDR3 is 15 amino acids. Germline loops: CDR1 SGHDT, CDR2 YYEEEE. The CDR3 spells CASTVAGETLYGYTF. CDR3 nucleotide sequence: TGTGCCAGCACCGTCGCCGGGGAGACCTTATATGGCTACACCTTC.

The chain couples TRBV7-2 to TRBJ1-1; a weak D match, TRBD1 (5 bases). Germline CDR1 SGHTA, CDR2 FQGNSA. CDR3 length equals 13 residues. Deletions cut 4 bases from V and 6 bases from J, with 12 bases between. The CDR3 DNA follows: TGTGCCAGCAGCTCCCAATGGGGGGCTGAAGCTTTCTTT. Translated, it gives CASSSQWGAEAFF.

This clone was counted once. The genes are TRBV19 and TRBJ2-4, with TRBD1 matching over 8 bases. J lost 0 bases, V lost 6 bases, and 7 bases had no gene match. Germline CDR1 is LNHDA and CDR2 is SQIVND (reference sequence). The CDR3 runs 16 residues. The CDR3 is CASSPRGQVAKNIQYF. The CDR3 nucleotides are TGTGCCAGTAGCCCCAGGGGACAGGTAGCCAAAAACATTCAGTACTTC.

The J gene is TRBJ2-7, the V gene TRBV7-9, with a possible D match to TRBD2 (7 bases). The length of the CDR3 is 13 residues. Germline CDR1 SEHNR, CDR2 FQNEAQ (reference sequence). V was clipped by 2 bases and J by 6 bases, with 11 bases between them. CDR3 DNA: TGTGCCAGCAGCTTAAGGGGGGGGCGCGAGCAGTACTTC. Encoded protein: CASSLRGGREQYF.

The count of this clone is one. This CDR3 reads CASSIGTGYLSEQYF. For the CDR3, the DNA is TGTGCCAGTAGTATAGGGACAGGGTATCTATCCGAGCAGTACTTC. The chain joins TRBV19 to TRBJ2-7; 8 bases agree with TRBD1. The germline V gene has CDR1 LNHDA and CDR2 SQIVND (reference sequence). Germline trimming cut 1 base from V and 6 bases from J; bases unmatched to any gene: 8. This CDR3 spans 15 amino acids.

DNA for the CDR3: TGTGCCAGCAGTTTTTTAGCGGGAGGAGGGGAGACCCAGTACTTC. Protein sequence: CASSFLAGGGETQYF. The rearrangement uses TRBV6-2 or TRBV6-3 and TRBJ2-5, with 10 bases fitting TRBD2. Germline CDR1 and CDR2: MNHEY and SVGEGT. Unmatched junction bases numbered 7, after V lost 4 bases and J lost 5 bases. The CDR3 runs to 15 residues.

The V gene is TRBV6-1, the J gene TRBJ2-1; TRBD2 matches 8 bases. Germline V CDR1 and CDR2: MNHNS, SASEGT. The CDR3 loop spans 15 amino acids. Trimming at V came to 2 bases and at J to 5 bases, leaving 5 bases not matched to a gene. The CDR3 nucleotides are TGTGCCAGCAGTGAACAAGCGGGGGCTCACAATGAGCAGTTCTTC. It specifies CASSEQAGAHNEQFF.

The rearrangement uses TRBV14 and TRBJ2-2, with D perhaps matching TRBD2 (6 bases). Trimming cost V 4 bases and J 0 bases, with 12 bases left between them. Germline values: CDR1 SGHDN, CDR2 FVKESK. The CDR3 totals 16 residues. The CDR3 DNA reads as TGTGCCAGCAGCCTACGGGCTAGCGCGAACACCGGGGAGCTGTTTTTT. Residues: CASSLRASANTGELFF.

The chain links TRBV3-1 (or the pseudogene TRBV3-2) to TRBJ1-1, with D possibly being TRBD1 (6 bases). Trimming cost V 3 bases and J 6 bases, with 14 bases left between them. The CDR3 spans 14 residues. Germline V gene data show CDR1 as LGHDT and CDR2 as YNNKEL (reference sequence). Written as DNA, the CDR3 is TGTGCCAGCAGCCATCTTGGAGGGGGGGCTGAAGCTTTCTTT. It specifies CASSHLGGGAEAFF.

The genes are TRBV28 and TRBJ1-6, with TRBD1 identical over 8 bases. This CDR3 is built from 16 residues. J was trimmed by 9 bases and V by 5 bases; bases with no gene match: 12. Germline V lookup: CDR1 MDHEN, CDR2 SYDVKM. The CDR3 DNA reads TGTGCCAGCAGTGCATCGGACAGGGAACTAAGTTCACCCCTCCACTTT. Translated, it gives CASSASDRELSSPLHF.

The count of this clone is one. The chain joins TRBV9 to TRBJ2-1; 9 nucleotides agree with TRBD1. Unmatched junction bases numbered 1, after V lost 3 bases and J lost 3 bases. The length of the CDR3 is 14 residues. CDR1 is SGDLS and CDR2 is YYNGEE in the germline V gene. The CDR3 nucleotides are TGTGCCAGCAGCGCGGGACAGGGCTACAATGAGCAGTTCTTC. This encodes CASSAGQGYNEQFF. The full variable domain, in which reference TRBV9 and TRBJ2-1 provide the parts outside the CDR3, is DSGVTQTPKHLITATGQRVTLRCSPRSGDLSVYWYQQSLDQGLQFLIQYYNGEERAKGNILERFSAQQFPDLHSELNLSSLELGDSALYFCASSAGQGYNEQFFGPGTRLTVL.

The J gene is TRBJ1-1, the V gene TRBV5-1, with 7 bases lining up with TRBD1. The germline CDR1 and CDR2 sequences are SGHRS and YFSETQ. V shed 0 bases and J 3 bases; nucleotides not matched to a gene: 2. The CDR3 has 14 amino acids. The chain's CDR3 is CASSLEGAHTEAFF. The CDR3 DNA sequence: TGCGCCAGCAGCTTGGAGGGGGCGCACACTGAAGCTTTCTTT.

The rearrangement uses TRBV27 and TRBJ1-2; D is possibly TRBD1 (5 bases). CDR3 length: 13 residues. Per germline, CDR1 MNHEY and CDR2 SMNVEV (reference sequence). The V and J ends lost 2 bases and 4 bases respectively, with 8 bases between them. The CDR3 region has the DNA TGTGCCAGCAGTTTAGGCCAGGGCTATGGCTACACCTTC. As protein: CASSLGQGYGYTF.

This chain links TRBV5-1 with TRBJ2-3, with 8 bases matching TRBD2. Per germline, CDR1 SGHRS and CDR2 YFSETQ. V lost 4 bases and J lost 0; bases outside the gene matches: 7. The CDR3 loop spans 16 amino acids. The CDR3 sequence is CASSPGGGISTDTQYF. CDR3 DNA: TGCGCCAGCAGCCCCGGGGGGGGTATAAGCACAGATACGCAGTATTTT.

The rearrangement joins TRBV14 to TRBJ2-7, with 11 bases lining up with TRBD2. With 5 bases clipped from V and 2 bases from J, the junction kept 8 bases outside the gene matches. Per germline, CDR1 SGHDN and CDR2 FVKESK. The CDR3 has 16 residues. As DNA, the CDR3 is TGTGCCAGCAGCGAAGGAGGTAGCGGGAGGGCCTACGAGCAGTACTTC. Translated, it gives CASSEGGSGRAYEQYF.